These 30 T cell receptor beta chains share one sample of origin, sequenced in a study of regulatory T cells in long-lasting Graves disease. Relying on iRepertoire HTBI primers and Arm-PCR of CDR3 regions, the team built TCR beta libraries. MiXCR, run by TCRdb on the multiplex PCR reads, gives a single entry per CDR3 protein. Among roughly 360,000 distinct CDR3 sequences listed, roughly 25% were seen once. The time point here: persistent/refractory GD, antithyroid drugs over 5 years with positive TRAb. Extracted PBMC RNA gave rise to the TCR library. The sample here was peripheral blood mononuclear cells (PBMCs), taken when the disease was refractory, from a patient treated with antithyroid drugs. These receptor sequences come from a woman aged 40 to 50 with Graves disease.

The chain employs TRBV7-2 and TRBJ1-2; no firm D call. There are 13 residues in the CDR3. Trimming took off 10 bases at V and 4 bases at J, with 16 bases between the two ends. The germline V gene encodes CDR1 SGHTA and CDR2 FQGNSA. The CDR3 protein is CANLREPFYGYTF. The CDR3 nucleotides read TGTGCCAACCTGCGGGAGCCATTCTATGGCTACACCTTC.

V is TRBV4-1 and J is TRBJ2-7; perhaps D is TRBD1 or TRBD2 (6 bases each). Trimming removed 1 base at V and 2 bases at J, with 12 bases between. This CDR3 contains 15 residues. Germline lookup yields CDR1 MGHRA and CDR2 YSYEKL. CDR3 sequence: CASSQVRGDTYEQYF. The DNA for the CDR3 is TGCGCCAGCAGCCAAGTTAGGGGGGATACCTACGAGCAGTACTTC.

This clonotype appeared a few times. This chain uses TRBV20-1 with TRBJ1-1, with D possibly TRBD1 on 5 matching bases. From germline, CDR1 is DFQATT and CDR2 SNEGSKA (reference sequence). There are 16 residues in the CDR3. V lost 1 base to trimming and J lost 2 bases, with 17 bases between them. CDR3 nucleotide sequence: TGCAGTGCTAGAGCTCAGTCTCGAAGGGGTAACACTGAAGCTTTCTTT. Residues: CSARAQSRRGNTEAFF.

This clonotype was observed at least ten times. The genes are TRBV30 and TRBJ1-1; D perhaps matches TRBD1 (5 bases). The germline gives CDR1 GTSNPN, CDR2 SVGIG (reference sequence). This CDR3 is 12 amino acids long. Trimming took off 3 bases at V and 5 bases at J, with 10 bases between the two ends. The CDR3 reads CAWRAGETEAFF. The CDR3 nucleotides are TGTGCCTGGAGAGCGGGGGAAACTGAAGCTTTCTTT.

This clonotype was counted many times. The chain combines TRBV20-1 with TRBJ2-7; 9 bases match TRBD2. The germline V gene has CDR1 DFQATT and CDR2 SNEGSKA (reference sequence). The trim removed 2 bases at V and 3 bases at J, leaving 11 bases unmatched. This CDR3 is built from 16 residues. Here the CDR3 DNA reads TGCAGTGCTAGATTAGACGCTAGCGGGATTGACTACGAGCAGTACTTC. Encoded protein: CSARLDASGIDYEQYF.

This chain links TRBV20-1 with TRBJ2-7; tentative D call: TRBD2 (7 bases). V was clipped by 3 bases and J by 6 bases, with 12 bases between them. Germline V gives CDR1 DFQATT, CDR2 SNEGSKA (reference sequence). The CDR3 has 12 amino acids. In DNA, the CDR3 is TGCAGTGCTAGCCCGAGGGGGGGCGAGCAGTACTTC. Protein product: CSASPRGGEQYF.

The genes are TRBV12-3 or TRBV12-4 and TRBJ2-1, with TRBD2 matching 14 bases. This CDR3 has 16 residues. V gave up 5 bases and J gave up 5 bases; unmatched junction bases: 5. The CDR3 region has the DNA TGTGCCAGCAGTCTGGGACTAGCGGGAGAGAACAATGAGCAGTTCTTC. Translating it yields CASSLGLAGENNEQFF.

This clonotype has only a few counts. V usage is TRBV20-1 and J usage is TRBJ1-1, with a tentative D call TRBD1 (5 bases). The CDR3 is made up of 8 amino acids. CDR1 is DFQATT and CDR2 is SNEGSKA in the germline V gene (reference sequence). The CDR3 reads CTDSEAFF. For the CDR3, the DNA is TGCACAGACAGTGAAGCTTTCTTT.

Ten or more counts support this clonotype. The chain employs TRBV6-2 or TRBV6-3 and TRBJ2-7; D is ambiguous. CDR3 length equals 16 residues. V lost 5 bases and J lost 2, with 19 bases in between. Germline V gene data show CDR1 as MNHEY and CDR2 as SVGEGT. CDR3 sequence: CASSLRPTQTTYEQYF. The CDR3 bases are TGTGCCAGCAGTCTCCGACCTACCCAAACTACCTACGAGCAGTACTTC.

The gene calls are TRBV9 and TRBJ2-7; possibly TRBD2 for D (6 bases). The germline V and J ends were trimmed by 0 bases and 5 bases, with 12 bases remaining between them. Germline CDR1 reads SGDLS; CDR2 reads YYNGEE. This CDR3 has 14 residues. The CDR3 DNA reads as TGTGCCAGCAGCGTAGGACTAGGGCTCCACGAGCAGTACTTC. Amino acid sequence: CASSVGLGLHEQYF.

In this sample, this clonotype turned up a few times. The chain recombines TRBV6-1 with TRBJ1-6; D remains unclear. This CDR3 region has 13 residues. V lost 7 bases, J lost 7 bases, and 11 bases lay in between. Germline lookup yields CDR1 MNHNS and CDR2 SASEGT. The CDR3 loop reads CASKSQLNSPLHF. The CDR3 region has the DNA TGTGCCAGCAAATCACAGTTAAATTCACCCCTCCACTTT.

This clonotype showed up just a few times. The CDR3 is CATSDFGKQGVSYEQYF. The CDR3 DNA reads TGTGCCACCAGCGACTTCGGAAAACAGGGGGTTAGCTACGAGCAGTACTTC. This chain uses TRBV15 with TRBJ2-7; 8 positions match TRBD1. The CDR3 runs 17 residues. Trimming took 5 bases from V and 3 from J; bases not matched to a gene: 15. The germline V gene encodes CDR1 LNHNV and CDR2 YYDKDF (reference sequence).

The rearrangement links TRBV19 to TRBJ1-1, with D perhaps TRBD1 (5 bases). Per the germline V gene, CDR1 is LNHDA and CDR2 is SQIVND (reference sequence). This CDR3 has 13 amino acids. Trimming pared 10 bases from V and 2 bases from J, leaving 14 bases between. The CDR3 coding sequence is TGTGCCACCAGCCAGGGCTCAAACACTGAAGCTTTCTTT. This sequence encodes CATSQGSNTEAFF.

This clonotype is a singleton in its sample. The CDR3 DNA follows: TGCGCCAGCAGCCAAGAGGGCGGGACGGTGCTCAATGAGCAGTTCTTC. Translation gives CASSQEGGTVLNEQFF. The chain joins TRBV4-1 to TRBJ2-1; tentative D call: TRBD2 (6 bases). In germline, CDR1 is MGHRA, CDR2 YSYEKL. The CDR3 runs to 16 residues. V was trimmed by 0 bases and J by 6 bases, leaving 15 bases between them.

This clonotype was found a few times. The chain uses TRBV5-4 and TRBJ1-6; 7 bases agree with TRBD1. Trimming at V came to 3 bases and at J to 10 bases, leaving 7 bases not matched to a gene. The CDR3 sequence is 14 residues long. CDR1 is SGHNT, CDR2 YYREEE, per germline (reference sequence). The CDR3 sequence: CASSSRTGQSPLHF. CDR3 sequence (DNA): TGTGCCAGCAGCTCTAGGACAGGACAATCACCCCTCCACTTT.

The chain couples TRBV27 to TRBJ2-7; 7 positions match TRBD1. This CDR3 region has 14 residues. Germline loops: CDR1 MNHEY, CDR2 SMNVEV (reference sequence). Trimming cost V 5 bases and J 5 bases; bases outside gene matches: 9. CDR3 sequence reads: CASSRADRIHEQYF. CDR3 DNA sequence: TGTGCCAGCAGTCGAGCGGACAGGATCCACGAGCAGTACTTC.

Of note for this clonotype: A read error is possible here, since a much larger clone lies one base away. The genes are TRBV3-1 and TRBJ1-1, with a weak D call TRBD1 (5 bases). Looked up from germline, CDR1 is LGHDT and CDR2 is YNNKEL (reference sequence). CDR3 size: 14 residues. The CDR3 nucleotides are TGTGCCCGCAGCCAAAGAGGCCCGGACACAGAAGCTTTCTTT. This codes for CARSQRGPDTEAFF.

This clonotype has at least ten counts. The chain is built from TRBV2 and TRBJ1-2; D not resolved. Germline values: CDR1 SNHLY, CDR2 FYNNEI. This CDR3 contains 14 residues. The V and J ends lost 0 bases and 4 bases respectively, with 9 bases between them. The CDR3 sequence is CASSEARLTYGYTF. The CDR3 region has the DNA TGTGCCAGCAGTGAAGCGCGGCTTACCTATGGCTACACCTTC.

V usage is TRBV9 and J usage is TRBJ1-1, with TRBD1 as a possible D gene (6 bases). V gave up 3 bases and J gave up 3 bases, with 12 bases separating them. CDR3 length: 14 amino acids. The germline V gene has CDR1 SGDLS and CDR2 YYNGEE. The CDR3: CASSGQAPYTEAFF. CDR3 bases: TGTGCCAGCAGCGGACAGGCTCCGTACACTGAAGCTTTCTTT.

This clonotype was seen at least ten times. The chain uses TRBV28 and TRBJ1-1; TRBD1 matches at 7 bases. V was clipped by 5 bases and J by 1 base; unmatched bases: 7. Germline V gene lookup returns CDR1 MDHEN and CDR2 SYDVKM. The length of the CDR3 is 15 residues. CDR3 amino acids: CASSIRGVRNTEAFF. The CDR3 nucleotides read TGTGCCAGCAGTATCAGGGGGGTTAGGAACACTGAAGCTTTCTTT.

As concerns this clonotype: A much more abundant neighbour one base away suggests this may be a read error. The missing conserved phenylalanine or tryptophan at the end of this CDR3 makes a read error likely. V gene TRBV5-6 combines with J gene TRBJ2-7; the match to TRBD2 covers 11 bases. V gave up 3 bases and J gave up 3 bases; unmatched junction bases: 5. Germline V gives CDR1 SGHDT, CDR2 YYEEEE. The CDR3 has 15 residues. CDR3 region: CASSSLAGGNYEQYL. The CDR3 coding sequence is TGTGCCAGCAGCTCTCTAGCGGGAGGAAACTACGAGCAGTACCTC.

This clonotype was detected many times. The V and J genes are TRBV29-1 and TRBJ1-1; D may be TRBD1 (6 bases). The V gene lost 3 bases and the J gene lost 4 bases, with 6 bases spanning the gap. Germline CDR1 and CDR2: SQVTM and ANQGSEA. The CDR3 length is 11 residues. CDR3 sequence: CSVDRGTEAFF. CDR3 coding DNA: TGCAGCGTTGACAGGGGCACTGAAGCTTTCTTT. Full variable domain (remainder filled in from reference TRBV29-1 and TRBJ1-1): SAVISQKPSRDICQRGTSLTIQCQVDSQVTMMFWYRQQPGQSLTLIATANQGSEATYESGFVIDKFPISRPNLTFSTLTVSNMSPEDSSIYLCSVDRGTEAFFGQGTRLTVV.

The rearrangement uses TRBV27 and TRBJ2-2, with 8 positions matching TRBD1. Trimming cost V 5 bases and J 6 bases; bases outside gene matches: 11. The CDR3 totals 16 residues. CDR1 is MNHEY and CDR2 is SMNVEV in the germline V gene (reference sequence). The CDR3 is CASSPQTGVGPGELFF. CDR3 DNA: TGTGCCAGCAGTCCGCAGACAGGGGTCGGCCCCGGGGAGCTGTTTTTT.

The chain is built from TRBV6-1 and TRBJ2-7; D not certain. Trimming removed 6 bases from V and 0 bases from J, with 15 bases in between. Per germline, CDR1 MNHNS and CDR2 SASEGT. There are 15 residues in the CDR3. DNA for the CDR3: TGTGCCAGCAGGCCCGGACGGGCAAGCTCCTACGAGCAGTACTTC. Amino acid sequence: CASRPGRASSYEQYF.

This clonotype was observed at least ten times. The chain carries TRBV29-1 and TRBJ1-1; no reliable D call. The germline gives CDR1 SQVTM, CDR2 ANQGSEA. V was shortened by 8 bases and J by 4 bases, with 17 bases between the two germline ends. This CDR3 has 13 amino acids. The CDR3 DNA follows: TGCAGCTACAAGAGGCTGTTAGGCACTGAAGCTTTCTTT. This gives the protein CSYKRLLGTEAFF.

Comments on this clonotype: The junction departs from germline at one end; a sequencing error may be responsible. This chain connects TRBV3-1 to TRBJ1-1; D ambiguous. CDR1 is LGHDT, CDR2 YNNKEL, per germline (reference sequence). This CDR3 spans 12 amino acids. The CDR3 DNA follows: TGTGCCAGCAGTTACGGGGTGACTGAAGCTCTCTTT. Its translation is CASSYGVTEALF.

This clonotype was counted ten times or more. V and J are TRBV24-1 and TRBJ2-7, with 14 bases fitting TRBD2. The CDR3 contains 16 residues. Germline CDR1 KGHDR, CDR2 SFDVKD. The V gene end was trimmed by 3 bases and the J gene end by 6 bases; junction bases not matched to a gene: 6. The DNA of the CDR3 is TGTGCCACCAGTGATCCGGGGACTAGCGGGAGTAGCGAGCAGTACTTC. It is translated as CATSDPGTSGSSEQYF.

The CDR3 DNA reads TGCAGCGTGGGACAGGGGGTCATGAACTATGGCTACACCTTC. Protein product: CSVGQGVMNYGYTF. This chain uses TRBV29-1 with TRBJ1-2; 11 nucleotides align to TRBD1. V gave up 6 bases and J gave up 2 bases; unmatched junction bases: 5. Germline CDR1 reads SQVTM; CDR2 reads ANQGSEA. The CDR3 runs 14 residues.

The V call is TRBV27, the J call TRBJ1-2; TRBD1 might be the D (6 bases). This CDR3 spans 16 amino acids. V shed 3 bases and J shed 7 bases, with 21 bases lying between them. Germline lookup yields CDR1 MNHEY and CDR2 SMNVEV (reference sequence). The CDR3 spells CASSLIEGGARGGYTF. The CDR3 nucleotides are TGTGCCAGCAGTTTGATCGAGGGTGGGGCCAGGGGTGGCTACACCTTC.

The rearrangement joins TRBV9 to TRBJ2-1, with 15 bases fitting TRBD2. V shed 0 bases, J shed 7 bases, and the junction held 8 bases outside the gene matches. The germline gives CDR1 SGDLS, CDR2 YYNGEE. The CDR3 has 18 amino acids. The DNA for the CDR3 is TGTGCCAGCAGCGTAGGTTTAGGGACTAGCGGGAGGAGGAATGAGCAGTTCTTC. Protein product: CASSVGLGTSGRRNEQFF.